Below, one TCR beta chain is given with its context. This receptor's antigen is unknown. The sample holds no much larger clone one base away, and base qualities are not on file. The cohort was made up of 650 to 700 healthy bone marrow donors. At the time of sampling, every cohort member was nominally healthy, though immune exposures that went unrecorded were likely present. The donor was CMV seronegative and was included in the group of hundreds of seronegative cohort members. A peripheral blood sample was collected from each donor, and TCR beta sequencing was performed on peripheral blood mononuclear cells. The Qiagen DNeasy Blood Extraction Kit was used to extract genomic DNA from the blood cell samples. Libraries were prepared through the immunoSEQ multiplex PCR assay. A mixture of 60 forward primers for TCR Vbeta segments and 13 reverse primers for TCR Jbeta segments was used in the multiplex PCR. The CDR3 region of rearranged TCR beta genes was amplified from genomic DNA by a multiplex PCR assay. The Illumina HiSeq System was used to sequence the amplified TCR beta libraries as 87-base-pair reads. As for the original processing: A later analysis counted tens of millions of unique TCR beta chains across the 666 repertoires, and around 9.9 million of these chains were shared by at least two donors. Raw reads were error-corrected and collapsed into unique sequences by a nearest-neighbor algorithm in which closely related sequences were merged to remove PCR and sequencing errors. Alignment of CDR3 sequences to IMGT reference sequences was used to assign V, D and J gene segments. For a sequence to be retained, at least a six-nucleotide match to both a V gene segment and a J gene segment was required. Rearrangements were called productive when the CDR3 lacked stop codons and stayed in frame with V and J; all others were non-productive. CDR3 was defined according to IMGT convention as the region running from the second conserved V-encoded cysteine to the conserved J-encoded phenylalanine. Sequences without an unambiguous match to a single V gene segment were excluded from the earlier analysis of 450 to 650 of the donors. In an earlier analysis of around 600 of the donors, V segments were called functional above 56.7% productive rearrangements and were called segregating when the between-donor standard deviation exceeded 5%. To diagnose cytomegalovirus status from the catalog of TCR beta chain sequences, a statistical classification framework was built. V and J gene assignment, in a later analysis, came from comparing TCR nucleotide sequences with IMGT/GENE-DB human TR gene sequences. In a later analysis, CDR3 sequences and most-parsimonious VDJ recombination scenarios were assigned using the TCRdist pipeline. In a later analysis, each TCR beta chain was defined by its CDR3 amino acid sequence together with its V-gene family, and reads lacking a unique V-gene family were excluded. In a later analysis, approximately 640 highly shared, low-generation-probability nucleotide sequences were removed to address suspected cross-contamination and a sequencing artifact. In a later analysis, a clonal expansion index was calculated for each public chain from normalized within-repertoire ranks of inferred template counts. In a later analysis, generation probabilities were computed using a VDJ recombination model fitted to out-of-frame rearrangements, and the results were checked against IGoR. Hypergeometric tests were used in a later analysis to score TCR-TCR, TCR-HLA and TCR-CMV co-occurrence, with a repertoire-size bias correction applied to the TCR pairs. A later analysis estimated false discovery rates by permuting HLA or CMV assignments 20 times. A later analysis grouped co-occurring TCRs with DBSCAN, adding TCRdist sequence similarity when clustering within HLA-allele-positive subsets. Co-occurrence clustering excluded repertoires with fewer than 30,000 or more than 120,000 public chains, plus five with anomalous nucleotide sharing. TCRdb limited this immuneACCESS table to in-frame rearrangements with V and J called. A share of clones is missing; checked studies link under half to unresolved V genes, and the rest is unexplained. V, J and clone size derive from that table, while D and trimming were established from the DNA sequence. This sample holds around 130,000 clones; about 80% were observed only once. The biggest ten clones account for roughly 1.2% of the sample.

This sample was taken from a study of cytomegalovirus exposure and HLA in healthy donors listed by TCRdb under 2017. Notes on the research overall: In an earlier analysis of about 560 of the donors, less than 350 Gb of sequence data and 95 million to 130 million unique TCR beta sequences from about 190 million T cells were reported. An early release covering 550 to 700 HLA-typed donors comprised approximately 300 gigabases of sequencing data and 85 million or so unique TCR sequences. The genetic ancestry cluster associated with self-reported Caucasian donors included roughly four fifths of the 350 to 500 genotyped donors. The study aimed to test whether signatures of past pathogen exposure could be identified by cataloging public T cell receptors. The T cell repertoires of about 700 subjects were profiled by immunosequencing and related to cytomegalovirus serostatus. In addition to the first cohort of around 670 subjects, a separate validation cohort of 130 or so different subjects was used. To predict cytomegalovirus infection status, the study brought together high-throughput TCR immunosequencing, statistical association of individual TCRs with disease status, and machine learning. In a later analysis, previously published TCR beta repertoires from 666 donors were re-analyzed and high-resolution HLA genotyping was added so that TCR occurrence patterns could be studied. In the later analysis, no new phenotypic data were used to find candidate immune exposures; instead, reliance was placed on TCR beta sequences and their occurrence across donors. An earlier analysis of approximately 500 of the donors applied high-throughput TCR beta sequencing to assess whether each TCR beta V gene segment acted as functional or pseudogenic. Donor age, sex, ethnicity and CMV serostatus were compiled alongside the repertoire data. A later genetic analysis took genome-wide SNP genotypes for about 55% of the roughly 670 donors and used that subset as a discovery cohort. All discovery cohort repertoires had been generated on a single sequencing platform. HLA typing included class I and class II loci at four-digit resolution. The number of donors typed differed by locus, with about 629-640 for A, B, C, DRB1 and DQB1, more than 500 for DQA1, 600 to 610 for DPA1, and over 400 for DPB1. Four to six DR-DQ haplotypes were handled as single units for association and clustering, since linkage in the cohort was strong. Among approximately 370 genotyped donors of the cohort, an average of roughly 230,000 unique TCR beta nucleotide sequences was sequenced per donor, of which about 18% were non-productive.

General findings and caveats noted by the study authors: When HLA alleles, especially DR and DQ, strongly co-occurred, attributing TCR associations to individual alleles was difficult. The earlier analysis of fewer than 750 of the donors excluded 15 to 20 rarely observed V segments, including chromosome 9 orphons, because counts were too low. In a later analysis, several top co-occurrence clusters were reported to appear linked to parvovirus B19, influenza, CMV and Epstein-Barr virus. A later analysis associated about 17,000 TCR beta sequences with specific HLA alleles at a false discovery rate of 0.05. Most CMV-associated TCR beta chains appeared to be HLA-restricted in a later analysis, and the HLA associations seemed to be driven largely by CMV exposure. In a later analysis, HLA-associated TCR beta chains were found to be more clonally expanded and to have lower generation probabilities than equally common non-associated chains. In an earlier analysis of fewer than 700 of the donors, most TCR beta V segments appeared in productive rearrangements about 87% or about 30% of the time, broadly matching IMGT annotations. For the cohort, immune exposure information was limited to CMV serostatus. The sequencing pipeline was judged likely to have produced a cluster of highly shared sequence variants as a technical artifact. It was suggested by the authors that the approach could potentially be generalized to other disease states and immunological phenotypes. A further reported finding was that TCR beta sequences accurately predicted the HLA-A and HLA-B alleles for most subjects in the first cohort. Linkage disequilibrium might explain the correlated functional status among segregating V segments, but an unknown experimental factor could not be ruled out. This cohort had only TCR beta chains sequenced, and the lack of alpha or paired-chain data limited which features could be detected. In a later genetic analysis, fewer N-insertions in productive TCRs were reported among donors in an Asian-associated ancestry cluster than the 666-donor mean. Most TCR sequences were seen in very few donors, while some public TCRs were found in many individuals. Three of the identified cytomegalovirus-associated TCR beta chains were confirmed in vitro to be specific for cytomegalovirus antigens. A later genetic analysis associated a missense DCLRE1C variant with V-gene and J-gene trimming of TCR beta chains, and an independent cohort replicated the association. In both the original and validation cohorts, the classifier was reported to diagnose cytomegalovirus status with high specificity and sensitivity. Because HLA typing was unavailable for some donors at each locus, only the typed subset was used in association tests. A later analysis found that TCR association rates varied across HLA loci, with DRB1 alleles showing the most associated TCRs and HLA-C alleles the fewest. Roughly uniform sequencing depth across donors was assumed in presence/absence analyses, although this assumption may not hold. A total of 164 TCR beta chains were listed by the study as associated with cytomegalovirus.

Sequenced: PBMCs. This TCR came from a girl aged 2-15 years in good health and CMV-seronegative.

In nucleotide form, the sequence is TGTGCCACAGGAATAGCGGGAGAGAGCACAGATACGCAGTATTTT. It translates to CATGIAGESTDTQYF. The receptor chain draws on TRBV10-3 and TRBJ2-3, with 9 bases matching TRBD2. Trimmed from V: 10 bases; trimmed from J: 0 bases; junction bases lacking a gene match: 8. CDR1 and CDR2, looked up from the germline V gene, are ENHRY and SYGVKD. The CDR3 covers 15 residues, taking in both the cysteine and the phenylalanine. The only DNA kept is the CDR3, 45 bases in frame from the first base.